This T cell receptor (beta chain) was captured in a study of neoadjuvant nivolumab and ipilimumab in lung cancer. Study-level information: The combination arm added day-1 ipilimumab 1 mg/kg to nivolumab 3 mg/kg on days 1, 15, 29. Study results and limitations: TCR richness and clonality were higher in tumors than adjacent uninvolved lung. Resected-tumor TCR richness correlated positively with pretherapy blood richness. From pretherapy to surgery, tumor richness and clonality rose with dual therapy.

TCRdb keeps only in-frame clones here, not all; method: immunoSEQ multiplex PCR. The table has 8,000 to 10,000 clones, around 81% seen once. About this clone itself: Antigen unknown.

The germline V gene encodes CDR1 SGHNT and CDR2 YYREEE (reference sequence). This CDR3 region has 14 residues. V gave up 4 bases and J gave up 7 bases, with 14 bases separating them. The genes are TRBV5-4 and TRBJ1-4, with D perhaps matching TRBD1 (6 bases). The material sequenced was peripheral blood, taken before neoadjuvant nivolumab, alone or with ipilimumab. This clonotype was obtained from an adult with non-small cell lung cancer. The CDR3 here is CASSPGAVGEKLFF. The DNA for the CDR3 is TGTGCCAGCAGCCCAGGGGCAGTCGGTGAAAAACTGTTTTTT.